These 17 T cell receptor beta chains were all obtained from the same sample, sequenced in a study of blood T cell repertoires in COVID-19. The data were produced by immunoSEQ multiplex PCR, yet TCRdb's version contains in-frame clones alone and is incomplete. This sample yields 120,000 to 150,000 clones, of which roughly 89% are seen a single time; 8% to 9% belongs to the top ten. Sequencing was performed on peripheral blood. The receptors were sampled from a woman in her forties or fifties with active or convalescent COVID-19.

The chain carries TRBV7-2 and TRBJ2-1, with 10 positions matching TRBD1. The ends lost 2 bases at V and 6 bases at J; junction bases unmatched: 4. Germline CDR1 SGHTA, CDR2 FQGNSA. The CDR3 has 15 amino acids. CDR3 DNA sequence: TGTGCCAGCAGCTTAAGAGGACAGGGGGTCAATGAGCAGTTCTTC. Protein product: CASSLRGQGVNEQFF. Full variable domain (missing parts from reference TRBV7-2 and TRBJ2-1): GAGVSQSPSNKVTEKGKDVELRCDPISGHTALYWYRQSLGQGLEFLIYFQGNSAPDKSGLPSDRFSAERTGGSVSTLTIQRTQQEDSAVYLCASSLRGQGVNEQFFGPGTRLTVL.

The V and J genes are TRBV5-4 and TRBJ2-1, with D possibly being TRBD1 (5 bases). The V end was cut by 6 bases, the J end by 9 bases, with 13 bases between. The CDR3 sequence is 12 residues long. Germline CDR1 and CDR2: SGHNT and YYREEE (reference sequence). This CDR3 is CASMNPTGEQFF. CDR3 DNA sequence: TGTGCCAGCATGAACCCTACAGGTGAGCAGTTCTTC. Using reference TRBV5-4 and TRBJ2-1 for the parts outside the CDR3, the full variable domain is ETGVTQSPTHLIKTRGQQVTLRCSSQSGHNTVSWYQQALGQGPQFIFQYYREEENGRGNFPPRFSGLQFPNYSSELNVNALELDDSALYLCASMNPTGEQFFGPGTRLTVL.

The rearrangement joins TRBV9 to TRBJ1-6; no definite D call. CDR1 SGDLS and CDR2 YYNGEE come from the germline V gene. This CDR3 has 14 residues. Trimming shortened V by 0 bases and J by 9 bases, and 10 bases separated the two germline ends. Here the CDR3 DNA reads TGTGCCAGCAGCGTAGGAATGACGGGTTCACCCCTCCACTTT. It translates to CASSVGMTGSPLHF.

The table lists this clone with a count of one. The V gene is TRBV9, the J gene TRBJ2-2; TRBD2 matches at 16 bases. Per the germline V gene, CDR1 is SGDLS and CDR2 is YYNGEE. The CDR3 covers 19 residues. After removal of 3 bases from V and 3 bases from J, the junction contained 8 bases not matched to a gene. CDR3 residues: CASSATGLAGGPYTGELFF. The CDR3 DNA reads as TGTGCCAGCAGCGCTACGGGACTAGCGGGAGGGCCCTACACCGGGGAGCTGTTTTTT.

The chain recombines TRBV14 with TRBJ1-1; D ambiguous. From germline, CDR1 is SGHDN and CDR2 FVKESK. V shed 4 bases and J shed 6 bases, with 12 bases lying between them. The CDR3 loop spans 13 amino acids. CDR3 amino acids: CASSPRIGAEAFF. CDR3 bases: TGTGCCAGCAGCCCGCGGATTGGCGCTGAAGCTTTCTTT. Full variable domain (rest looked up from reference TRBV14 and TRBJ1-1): EAGVTQFPSHSVIEKGQTVTLRCDPISGHDNLYWYRRVMGKEIKFLLHFVKESKQDESGMPNNRFLAERTGGTYSTLKVQPAELEDSGVYFCASSPRIGAEAFFGQGTRLTVV.

This CDR3 is CASSPGGDTEAFF. CDR3 sequence (DNA): TGTGCCAGCAGTCCAGGGGGTGACACTGAAGCTTTCTTT. The rearrangement uses TRBV28 and TRBJ1-1; 7 bases match TRBD1. This CDR3 has 13 amino acids. V dropped 5 bases and J dropped 3; count of bases not matched to a gene: 3. The germline V gene encodes CDR1 MDHEN and CDR2 SYDVKM.

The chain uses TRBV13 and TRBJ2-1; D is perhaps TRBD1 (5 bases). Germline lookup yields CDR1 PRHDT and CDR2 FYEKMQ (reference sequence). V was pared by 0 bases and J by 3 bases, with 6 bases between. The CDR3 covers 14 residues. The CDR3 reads CASSLGQGYNEQFF. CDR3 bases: TGTGCCAGCAGCTTAGGCCAGGGCTACAATGAGCAGTTCTTC.

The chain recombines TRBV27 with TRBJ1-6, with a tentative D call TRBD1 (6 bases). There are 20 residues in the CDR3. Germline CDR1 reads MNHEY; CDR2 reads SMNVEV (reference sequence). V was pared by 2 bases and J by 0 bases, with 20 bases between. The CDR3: CASSLLALTGPSSYNSPLHF. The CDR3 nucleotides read TGTGCCAGCAGTTTACTTGCTTTAACAGGGCCGAGCTCCTATAATTCACCCCTCCACTTT.

The CDR3, as DNA: TGTGCCAGCAAACTCTCTCGGCAGGGCACTGAAGCTTTCTTT. This translates into CASKLSRQGTEAFF. The gene calls are TRBV6-5 and TRBJ1-1; TRBD1 might be the D (5 bases). V was pared by 7 bases and J by 4 bases, with 16 bases between. Per the germline V gene, CDR1 is MNHEY and CDR2 is SVGAGI. The CDR3 runs 14 residues.

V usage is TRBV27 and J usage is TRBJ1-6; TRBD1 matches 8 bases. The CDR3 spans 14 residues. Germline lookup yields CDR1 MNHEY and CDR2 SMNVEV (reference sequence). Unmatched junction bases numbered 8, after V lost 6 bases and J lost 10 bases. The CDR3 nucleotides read TGTGCCAGCAGCTACGGACAGGGCCGATCACCCCTCCACTTT. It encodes CASSYGQGRSPLHF.

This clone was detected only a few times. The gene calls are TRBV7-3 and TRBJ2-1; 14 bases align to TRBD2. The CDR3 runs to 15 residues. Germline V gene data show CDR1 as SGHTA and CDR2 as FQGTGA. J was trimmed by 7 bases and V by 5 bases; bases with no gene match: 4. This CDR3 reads CASSEGTSGSNEQFF. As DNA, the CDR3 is TGTGCCAGCAGCGAGGGGACTAGCGGGAGTAATGAGCAGTTCTTC.

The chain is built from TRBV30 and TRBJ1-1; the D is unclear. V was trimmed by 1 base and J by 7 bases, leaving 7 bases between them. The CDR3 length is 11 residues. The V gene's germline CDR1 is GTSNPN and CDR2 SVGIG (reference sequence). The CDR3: CAWSAYSEAFF. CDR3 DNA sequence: TGTGCCTGGAGTGCCTACAGTGAAGCTTTCTTT. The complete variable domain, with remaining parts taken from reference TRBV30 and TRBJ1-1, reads SQTIHQWPATLVQPVGSPLSLECTVEGTSNPNLYWYRQAAGRGLQLLFYSVGIGQISSEVPQNLSASRPQDRQFILSSKKLLLSDSGFYLCAWSAYSEAFFGQGTRLTVV.

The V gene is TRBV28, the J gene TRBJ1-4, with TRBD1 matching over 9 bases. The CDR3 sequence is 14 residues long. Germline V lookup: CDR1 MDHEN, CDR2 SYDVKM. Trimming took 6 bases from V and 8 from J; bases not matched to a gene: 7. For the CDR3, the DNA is TGTGCCAGCAGACCCGGGACAGGGCGGGAAAAACTGTTTTTT. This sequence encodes CASRPGTGREKLFF.

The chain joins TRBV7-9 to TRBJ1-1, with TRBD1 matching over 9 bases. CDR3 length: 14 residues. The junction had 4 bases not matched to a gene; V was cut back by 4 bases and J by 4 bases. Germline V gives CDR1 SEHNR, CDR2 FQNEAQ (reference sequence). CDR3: CASSYGTGSTEAFF. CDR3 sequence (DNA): TGTGCCAGCAGCTACGGGACAGGGAGCACTGAAGCTTTCTTT.

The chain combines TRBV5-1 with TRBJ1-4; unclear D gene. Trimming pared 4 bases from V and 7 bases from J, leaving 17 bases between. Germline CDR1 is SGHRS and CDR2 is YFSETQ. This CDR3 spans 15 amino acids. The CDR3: CASSPEPGRVEKLFF. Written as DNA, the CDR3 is TGCGCCAGCAGCCCGGAACCCGGGAGGGTTGAAAAACTGTTTTTT.

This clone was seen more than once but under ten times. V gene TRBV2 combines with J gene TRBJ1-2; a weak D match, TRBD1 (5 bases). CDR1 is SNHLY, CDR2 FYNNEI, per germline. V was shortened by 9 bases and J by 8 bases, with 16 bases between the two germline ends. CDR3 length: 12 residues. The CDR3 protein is CASEAGEGGYTF. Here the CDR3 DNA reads TGTGCCAGTGAGGCGGGGGAAGGGGGCTACACCTTC.

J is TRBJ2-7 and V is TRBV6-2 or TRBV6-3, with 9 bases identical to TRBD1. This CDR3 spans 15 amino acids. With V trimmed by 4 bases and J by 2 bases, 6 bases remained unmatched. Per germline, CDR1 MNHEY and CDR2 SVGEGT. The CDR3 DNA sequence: TGTGCCAGCAGTTCACCGGGACAGGGTCCCTACGAGCAGTACTTC. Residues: CASSSPGQGPYEQYF.